This T cell receptor (beta chain) emerged from a study of CD8 T cells in Susac syndrome. Study conclusions and caveats: Regarding the TCR sequencing and HLA analysis, the study admitted that a relatively small number of individuals were involved.

Random hexamers were used to reverse transcribe about 0.45 to 1 ug of RNA. Amplification of TCR beta CDR3 by immunoSEQ multiplex PCR spanned 54 Vbeta and 13 Jbeta. TCRdb independently ran MiXCR on the immunoSEQ multiplex PCR reads; one entry per CDR3 protein. The sample yields about 200,000 distinct CDR3 sequences, 95% seen once. Blood CD8+ and CD4+ T cells underwent high-throughput TCR beta sequencing. The CDR3 has 15 amino acids. Turning to this clonotype: Its antigen is unknown.

J is TRBJ2-2 and V is TRBV1; whether TRBD2, the table's D call, matches the DNA was not checked. TRBV1 is a documented pseudogene. The sequencing input was CD4+ T cells from PBMCs. This sequence originates from a human donor with multiple sclerosis. CDR3 in amino acids: CTSSDGTTRPGELFF. For the CDR3, the DNA is TGCACCAGCAGCGACGGGACTACTAGGCCCGGGGAGCTGTTTTTT.